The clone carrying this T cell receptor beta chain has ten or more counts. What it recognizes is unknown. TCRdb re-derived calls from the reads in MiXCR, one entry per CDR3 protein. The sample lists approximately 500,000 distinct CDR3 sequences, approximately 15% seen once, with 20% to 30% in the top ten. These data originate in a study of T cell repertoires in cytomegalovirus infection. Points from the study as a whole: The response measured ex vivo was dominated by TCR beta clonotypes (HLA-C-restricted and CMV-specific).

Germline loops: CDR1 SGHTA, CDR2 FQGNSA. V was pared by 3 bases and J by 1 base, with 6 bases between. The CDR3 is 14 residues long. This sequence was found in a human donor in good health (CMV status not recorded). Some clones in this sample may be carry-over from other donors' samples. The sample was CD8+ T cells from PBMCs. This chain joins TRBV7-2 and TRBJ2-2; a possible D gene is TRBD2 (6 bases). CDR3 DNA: TGTGCCAGCAGCTTGCGGGGGAACACCGGGGAGCTGTTTTTT. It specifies CASSLRGNTGELFF.